A single sample gave rise to the 21 T cell receptor beta chains below, sequenced in a study of T-cell reconstitution after alpha-beta-depleted transplantation in children. Findings and limits, study-wide: T-cell counts and diversity were attributed mostly to newly produced T cells one year after transplant.

These receptors are not linked to any known antigen. The library targeted TCRbeta and was prepared with unique molecular identifiers. TCRdb itself ran the PCR reads through MiXCR, one entry per CDR3 protein. The repertoire has around 270,000 distinct CDR3 sequences, roughly 7.8% of them found once; the top ten carry 9.1%. Sequencing was performed on peripheral blood, taken 360 days after TCRalphabeta/CD19-depleted stem cell transplant. The receptors come from a female patient between 2 and 10 years old who had a stem cell transplant for Fanconi anemia, so the T cells may come from the graft donor.

A few counts support this clonotype. Since a much larger clone is just one base distant, this may be a read error. J is TRBJ2-6 and V is TRBV27; no clear D. The CDR3 contains 14 residues. The germline V gene encodes CDR1 MNHEY and CDR2 SMNVEV (reference sequence). The ends were cut back, 3 bases at V and 0 bases at J, with 3 bases in the middle. The CDR3 DNA reads TGTGCCAGCAGTTTCACCTCTGGGGCCAACGTCCTGACTTTC. This sequence encodes CASSFTSGANVLTF.

This clonotype was picked up many times. V is TRBV2 and J is TRBJ1-1; D is perhaps TRBD1 (6 bases). CDR3 length: 14 residues. Looked up from germline, CDR1 is SNHLY and CDR2 is FYNNEI. The V and J ends lost 3 bases and 1 base respectively, with 9 bases between them. Written as DNA, the CDR3 is TGTGCCAGCAGTGAGGAGGGGGGGAACACTGAAGCTTTCTTT. Translated, it gives CASSEEGGNTEAFF.

At least ten counts were recorded for this clonotype. The rearrangement joins TRBV6-2 or TRBV6-3 to TRBJ2-1, with 12 bases matching TRBD2. Germline loops: CDR1 MNHEY, CDR2 SVGEGT. The CDR3 is made up of 13 amino acids. J lost 15 bases, V lost 2 bases, and 5 bases had no gene match. Here the CDR3 DNA reads TGTGCCAGCAGTTACGAGACTAGCGGGGGATCGTTCTTC. This translates into CASSYETSGGSFF.

This clonotype was detected many times. The chain recombines TRBV18 with TRBJ2-5, with TRBD2 matching 13 bases. Germline CDR1 KGHSH, CDR2 LQKENI. The trim removed 3 bases at V and 2 bases at J, leaving 3 bases unmatched. This CDR3 comprises 16 residues. CDR3 sequence: CASSPAGLAGQETQYF. For the CDR3, the DNA is TGTGCCAGCTCACCCGCGGGACTAGCGGGGCAAGAGACCCAGTACTTC.

This clonotype was found many times. The genes are TRBV27 and TRBJ1-2; D is undetermined. The V end was cut by 3 bases, the J end by 3 bases, with 11 bases between. The CDR3 spans 14 residues. CDR1 is MNHEY, CDR2 SMNVEV, per germline (reference sequence). The CDR3 loop reads CASSFSGRYYGYTF. DNA of the CDR3: TGTGCCAGCAGTTTTTCGGGGAGGTACTATGGCTACACCTTC.

In this sample, this clonotype turned up many times. The chain is built from TRBV18 and TRBJ2-7; either TRBD1 or TRBD2 may fit D (6 bases each). Germline V gene sequence: CDR1 KGHSH, CDR2 LQKENI. Between the trimmed V and J ends, which lost 6 bases and 4 bases, there was a span of 16 bases. The CDR3 is made up of 14 amino acids. The CDR3 sequence: CASSDGQGRYEQYF. The DNA of the CDR3 is TGTGCCAGCTCGGACGGGCAGGGGAGGTACGAGCAGTACTTC.

This clonotype was detected many times. V is TRBV20-1 and J is TRBJ2-1; 8 bases agree with TRBD1. The ends lost 5 bases at V and 0 bases at J; junction bases unmatched: 9. The CDR3 spans 16 residues. Germline assignment: CDR1 DFQATT and CDR2 SNEGSKA (reference sequence). The CDR3 sequence: CSAPRTGLSSYNEQFF. The CDR3 DNA is TGCAGTGCTCCCCGGACAGGGCTAAGCTCCTACAATGAGCAGTTCTTC.

The sample holds many counts of this clonotype. This chain uses TRBV20-1 with TRBJ2-1, with TRBD2 as a possible D gene (6 bases). The germline CDR1 and CDR2 sequences are DFQATT and SNEGSKA (reference sequence). The V end was cut by 6 bases, the J end by 6 bases, with 27 bases between. The CDR3 spans 17 residues. CDR3 residues: CSATISSLATYLNEQFF. DNA of the CDR3: TGCAGTGCCACTATAAGTAGCCTAGCGACCTACCTCAATGAGCAGTTCTTC.

This chain connects TRBV3-1 to TRBJ1-1, with a possible D match to TRBD1 (5 bases). The V and J ends lost 4 bases and 8 bases respectively, with 20 bases between them. The CDR3 totals 15 residues. Germline loops: CDR1 LGHDT, CDR2 YNNKEL (reference sequence). CDR3: CASSLQTGTIGEAFF. CDR3 bases: TGTGCCAGCAGCCTACAAACCGGGACCATTGGCGAAGCTTTCTTT.

In its sample, this clonotype was seen a few times. This rearrangement joins TRBV7-6 to TRBJ2-1; 11 bases line up with TRBD2. The germline gives CDR1 SGHVS, CDR2 FNYEAQ. The length of the CDR3 is 17 residues. The junction had 11 bases not matched to a gene; V was cut back by 3 bases and J by 7 bases. CDR3 sequence reads: CASSLISGGAPSNEQFF. The CDR3 DNA reads as TGTGCCAGCAGCTTGATTAGCGGGGGGGCCCCCAGTAATGAGCAGTTCTTC.

At least ten counts were recorded for this clonotype. This rearrangement joins TRBV7-9 to TRBJ1-2; possibly TRBD1 for D (5 bases). CDR1 is SEHNR, CDR2 FQNEAQ, per germline (reference sequence). Trimming removed 4 bases from V and 6 bases from J, with 12 bases in between. This CDR3 spans 13 amino acids. CDR3 loop: CASSSTGWHGYTF. CDR3 bases: TGTGCCAGCAGCTCTACAGGCTGGCATGGCTACACCTTC.

This clonotype appeared a few times. V and J are TRBV5-1 and TRBJ2-3; TRBD2 matches 8 bases. The CDR3 runs 16 residues. The V gene's germline CDR1 is SGHRS and CDR2 YFSETQ. V shed 0 bases and J 7 bases; nucleotides not matched to a gene: 10. CDR3 region: CASSLGVGGDLNTQYF. The DNA of the CDR3 is TGCGCCAGCAGCTTGGGTGTCGGGGGGGATTTGAATACGCAGTATTTT. The full variable domain, rest sourced from reference TRBV5-1 and TRBJ2-3, is KAGVTQTPRYLIKTRGQQVTLSCSPISGHRSVSWYQQTPGQGLQFLFEYFSETQRNKGNFPGRFSGRQFSNSRSEMNVSTLELGDSALYLCASSLGVGGDLNTQYFGPGTRLTVL.

The chain joins TRBV7-6 to TRBJ2-5, with TRBD2 matching 10 bases. After removal of 5 bases from V and 3 bases from J, the junction contained 9 bases not matched to a gene. Germline assignment: CDR1 SGHVS and CDR2 FNYEAQ. The CDR3 is 16 residues long. The CDR3 coding sequence is TGTGCCAGCAGCCCCCTGGACACTAGCGGGGAAGAGACCCAGTACTTC. It is translated as CASSPLDTSGEETQYF.

Notes on this clonotype: This is likely a read error, given that the CDR3 carries no conserved phenylalanine or tryptophan at its end. This chain links TRBV20-1 with TRBJ1-2; 9 bases are a match to TRBD1. The germline V gene has CDR1 DFQATT and CDR2 SNEGSKA (reference sequence). The CDR3 consists of 14 residues. V lost 4 bases to trimming and J lost 4 bases; unmatched junction nucleotides: 7. The CDR3: CSATVQGAVYGYTC. The CDR3 bases are TGCAGTGCTACCGTACAGGGGGCGGTCTATGGCTACACCTGC.

Only a few counts were recorded for this clonotype. The chain joins TRBV28 to TRBJ1-5; 7 nucleotides line up with TRBD1. The CDR3 totals 15 residues. Germline assignment: CDR1 MDHEN and CDR2 SYDVKM. V gave up 5 bases and J gave up 5 bases; unmatched junction bases: 9. The CDR3 reads CASSLPTGPYQPQHF. CDR3 sequence (DNA): TGTGCCAGCAGTCTCCCGACAGGGCCTTATCAGCCCCAGCATTTT.

This clonotype was picked up a small number of times. The chain has TRBV15 and TRBJ2-1; 11 bases match TRBD2. Germline lookup yields CDR1 LNHNV and CDR2 YYDKDF (reference sequence). V was pared by 0 bases and J by 4 bases, with 2 bases of the junction left unmatched. The length of the CDR3 is 16 residues. This CDR3 is CATSRDLAGGYNEQFF. DNA for the CDR3: TGTGCCACCAGCAGAGACTTAGCGGGGGGGTACAATGAGCAGTTCTTC.

The chain links TRBV3-1 to TRBJ2-1; D is tentatively TRBD1 or TRBD2 (6 bases each). V was shortened by 2 bases and J by 5 bases, with 13 bases between the two germline ends. Germline CDR1 LGHDT, CDR2 YNNKEL (reference sequence). The CDR3 is 15 residues long. The DNA for the CDR3 is TGTGCCAGCAGCCAAACAGGGACTGTCGACAATGAGCAGTTCTTC. This codes for CASSQTGTVDNEQFF.

This clonotype was observed many times. The V gene is TRBV6-5, the J gene TRBJ1-5, with D unresolved. V was trimmed by 6 bases and J by 6 bases, leaving 9 bases between them. The CDR3 extends over 12 amino acids. Germline V gives CDR1 MNHEY, CDR2 SVGAGI. CDR3 sequence (DNA): TGTGCCAGCAGCCAAGGTCCTCAGCCCCAGCATTTT. Translation: CASSQGPQPQHF.

This clonotype was seen ten or more times. The CDR3, as DNA: TGTGCCAGCAGTTTCGGAGGCACTGAGCAGTTCTTC. Protein: CASSFGGTEQFF. V is TRBV27 and J is TRBJ2-1, with D possibly TRBD2 on 5 matching bases. The germline gives CDR1 MNHEY, CDR2 SMNVEV (reference sequence). Trimming took off 3 bases at V and 9 bases at J, with 9 bases between the two ends. The CDR3 runs 12 residues.

The J gene is TRBJ2-1, the V gene TRBV3-1; D unclear. Germline loops: CDR1 LGHDT, CDR2 YNNKEL (reference sequence). The CDR3 is 13 amino acids. Between the trimmed V and J ends, which lost 6 bases and 6 bases, there was a span of 12 bases. CDR3 bases: TGTGCCAGCAGTCCGCATGCTCGCAATGAGCAGTTCTTC. It translates to CASSPHARNEQFF.

This clonotype appeared many times. The rearrangement links TRBV20-1 to TRBJ2-4; no reliable D call. This CDR3 is built from 14 residues. Trimming took off 3 bases at V and 7 bases at J, with 16 bases between the two ends. The germline V gene has CDR1 DFQATT and CDR2 SNEGSKA (reference sequence). The CDR3, as DNA: TGCAGTGCTAGGCGTCCCGGGCAGGATAACATTCAGTACTTC. This sequence encodes CSARRPGQDNIQYF.